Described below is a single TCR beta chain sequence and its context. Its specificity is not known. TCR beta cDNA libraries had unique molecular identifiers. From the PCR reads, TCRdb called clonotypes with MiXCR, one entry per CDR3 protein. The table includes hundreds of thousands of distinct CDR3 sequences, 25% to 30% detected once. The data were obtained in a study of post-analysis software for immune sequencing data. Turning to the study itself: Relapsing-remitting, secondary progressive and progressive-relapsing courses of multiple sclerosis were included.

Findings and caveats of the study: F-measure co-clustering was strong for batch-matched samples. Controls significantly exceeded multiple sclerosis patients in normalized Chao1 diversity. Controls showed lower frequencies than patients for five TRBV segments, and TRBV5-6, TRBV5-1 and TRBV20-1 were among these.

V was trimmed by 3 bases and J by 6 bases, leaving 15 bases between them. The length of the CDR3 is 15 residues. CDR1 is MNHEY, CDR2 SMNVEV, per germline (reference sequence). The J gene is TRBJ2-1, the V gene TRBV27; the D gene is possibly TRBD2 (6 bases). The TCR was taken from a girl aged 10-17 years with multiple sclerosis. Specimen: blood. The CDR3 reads CASSFRPGGSNEQFF. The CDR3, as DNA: TGTGCCAGCAGTTTCAGGCCCGGGGGAAGCAATGAGCAGTTCTTC.